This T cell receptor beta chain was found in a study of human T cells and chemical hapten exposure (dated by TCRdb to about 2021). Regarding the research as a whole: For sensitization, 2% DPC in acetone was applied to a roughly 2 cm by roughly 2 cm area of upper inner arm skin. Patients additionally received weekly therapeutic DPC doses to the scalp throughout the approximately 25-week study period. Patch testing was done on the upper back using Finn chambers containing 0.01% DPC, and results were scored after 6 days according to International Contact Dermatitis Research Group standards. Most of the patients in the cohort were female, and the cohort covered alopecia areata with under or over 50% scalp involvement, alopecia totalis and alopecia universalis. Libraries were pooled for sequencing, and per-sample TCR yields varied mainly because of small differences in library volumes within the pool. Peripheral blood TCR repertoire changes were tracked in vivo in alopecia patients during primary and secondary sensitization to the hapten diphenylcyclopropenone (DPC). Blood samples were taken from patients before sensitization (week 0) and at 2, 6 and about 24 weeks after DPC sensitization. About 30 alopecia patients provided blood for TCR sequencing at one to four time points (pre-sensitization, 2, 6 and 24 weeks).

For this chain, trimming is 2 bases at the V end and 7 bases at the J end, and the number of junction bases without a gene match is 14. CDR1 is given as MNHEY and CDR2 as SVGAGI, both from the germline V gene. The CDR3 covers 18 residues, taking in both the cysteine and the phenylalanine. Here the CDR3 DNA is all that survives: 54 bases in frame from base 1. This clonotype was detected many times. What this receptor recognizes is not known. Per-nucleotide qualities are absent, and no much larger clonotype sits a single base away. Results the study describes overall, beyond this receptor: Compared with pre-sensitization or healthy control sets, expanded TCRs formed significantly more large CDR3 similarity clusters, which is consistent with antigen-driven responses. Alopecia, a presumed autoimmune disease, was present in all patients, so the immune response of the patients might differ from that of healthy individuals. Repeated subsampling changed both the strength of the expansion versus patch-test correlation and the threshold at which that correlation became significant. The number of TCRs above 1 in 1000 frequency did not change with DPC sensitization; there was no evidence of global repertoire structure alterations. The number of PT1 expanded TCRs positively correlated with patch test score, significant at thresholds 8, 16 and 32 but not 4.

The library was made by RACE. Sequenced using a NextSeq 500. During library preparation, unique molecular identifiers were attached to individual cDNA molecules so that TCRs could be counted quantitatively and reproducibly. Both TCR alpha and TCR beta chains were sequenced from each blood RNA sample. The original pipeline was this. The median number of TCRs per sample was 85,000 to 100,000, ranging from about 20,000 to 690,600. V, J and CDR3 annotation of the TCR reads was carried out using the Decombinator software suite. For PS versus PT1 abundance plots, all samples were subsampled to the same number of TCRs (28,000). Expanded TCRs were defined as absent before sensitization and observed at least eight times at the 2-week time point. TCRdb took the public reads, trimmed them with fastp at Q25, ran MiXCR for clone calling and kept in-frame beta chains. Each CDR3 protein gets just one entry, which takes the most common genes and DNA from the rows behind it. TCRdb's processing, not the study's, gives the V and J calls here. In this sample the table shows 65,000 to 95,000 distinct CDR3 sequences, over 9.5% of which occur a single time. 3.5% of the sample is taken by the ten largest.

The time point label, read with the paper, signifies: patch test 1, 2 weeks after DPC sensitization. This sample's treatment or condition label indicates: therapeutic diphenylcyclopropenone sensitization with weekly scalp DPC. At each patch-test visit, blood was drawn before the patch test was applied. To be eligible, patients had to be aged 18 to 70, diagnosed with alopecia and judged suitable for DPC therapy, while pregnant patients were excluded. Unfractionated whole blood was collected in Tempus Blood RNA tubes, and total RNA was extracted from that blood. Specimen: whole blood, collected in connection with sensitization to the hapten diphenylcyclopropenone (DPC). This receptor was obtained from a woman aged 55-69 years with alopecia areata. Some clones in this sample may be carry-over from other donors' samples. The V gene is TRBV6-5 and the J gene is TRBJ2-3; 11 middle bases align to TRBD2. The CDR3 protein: CASSYPLKSSGGLHTQYF. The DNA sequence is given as TGTGCCAGCAGTTACCCTCTAAAGTCTAGCGGGGGGCTCCATACGCAGTATTTT.